The 9 T cell receptor beta chains below come from one sample, sequenced in a study of cytomegalovirus exposure and HLA in healthy donors (dated by TCRdb to 2015 to 2018). The library was prepared using the immunoSEQ multiplex PCR assay. For the multiplex PCR, a mixture combining 60 forward primers for TCR Vbeta segments and 13 reverse primers for TCR Jbeta segments was used. Here the immuneACCESS table is served through TCRdb, limited to in-frame sequences with V and J called. Missing clones are a known gap in these copies; in checked studies unresolved V genes cover under half, and the rest lacks a known reason. Here the sample has fewer than 200,000 clones; roughly 84% occur a single time. The ten largest clonotypes hold more than 0.2% of the sample. Sequenced: PBMCs. The receptors originated from a girl less than two years old in good health and CMV-seronegative.

The table lists this clone with a count of one. This chain joins TRBV19 and TRBJ2-1; 10 bases are a match to TRBD1. In germline, CDR1 is LNHDA, CDR2 SQIVND (reference sequence). J gave up 4 bases and V 11 bases, and 11 bases lay outside the gene matches. The CDR3 totals 15 residues. The CDR3 region has the DNA TGTGCCGTCGAAGCCTGGACAGGGGGTTACAATGAGCAGTTCTTC. It translates to CAVEAWTGGYNEQFF. The whole variable domain, remainder taken from reference TRBV19 and TRBJ2-1, is DGGITQSPKYLFRKEGQNVTLSCEQNLNHDAMYWYRQDPGQGLRLIYYSQIVNDFQKGDIAEGYSVSREKKESFPLTVTSAQKNPTAFYLCAVEAWTGGYNEQFFGPGTRLTVL.

V is TRBV9 and J is TRBJ2-1, with a possible D match to TRBD2 (6 bases). Deletions cut 0 bases from V and 8 bases from J, with 12 bases between. This CDR3 comprises 14 residues. In germline, CDR1 is SGDLS, CDR2 YYNGEE. The CDR3 protein is CASSVGGKGDEQFF. The CDR3, as DNA: TGTGCCAGCAGCGTAGGCGGGAAAGGGGATGAGCAGTTCTTC.

This clone was observed a handful of times. The gene calls are TRBV30 and TRBJ1-2, with D possibly TRBD1 on 6 matching bases. The CDR3 is made up of 13 amino acids. Trimming left V 2 bases short and J 4 bases short, with 11 bases between. CDR1 and CDR2 (germline): GTSNPN, SVGIG (reference sequence). The CDR3 nucleotides are TGTGCCTGGAGTCCAGACAGGCTCTATGGCTACACCTTC. Its translation is CAWSPDRLYGYTF.

The chain uses TRBV5-1 and TRBJ2-5; TRBD1 might be the D (6 bases). Germline lookup yields CDR1 SGHRS and CDR2 YFSETQ. The germline V and J ends were trimmed by 4 bases and 1 base, with 11 bases remaining between them. This CDR3 region has 14 residues. CDR3 sequence: CASSLWTVQETQYF. CDR3 sequence (DNA): TGCGCCAGCAGCCTGTGGACAGTCCAAGAGACCCAGTACTTC.

CDR3 bases: TGTGCCAGCAGTGACTCCTGGGGAGGCGGGACAGATACGCAGTATTTT. It is translated as CASSDSWGGGTDTQYF. V usage is TRBV6-4 and J usage is TRBJ2-3; possible D gene TRBD2, 6 bases. Per the germline V gene, CDR1 is MRHNA and CDR2 is SNTAGT. There are 16 residues in the CDR3. Trimming pared 0 bases from V and 3 bases from J, leaving 13 bases between.

With regard to this clone: In the same sample, other DNA sequences code for this CDR3. The gene calls are TRBV10-3 and TRBJ2-7; D might be TRBD1 (6 bases). V was trimmed by 9 bases and J by 4 bases, leaving 10 bases between them. Per the germline V gene, CDR1 is ENHRY and CDR2 is SYGVKD. The CDR3 runs 11 residues. Here the CDR3 DNA reads TGTGCCATAGGGGGAGTATACGAGCAGTACTTC. Amino acid sequence: CAIGGVYEQYF.

The chain uses TRBV7-9 and TRBJ2-3; 13 nucleotides align to TRBD2. The V gene's germline CDR1 is SEHNR and CDR2 FQNEAQ (reference sequence). CDR3 length: 16 amino acids. After removal of 5 bases from V and 4 bases from J, the junction contained 6 bases not matched to a gene. The CDR3 bases are TGTGCCAGCAGCCTTACTAGCGGGGGGGCGGCAGATACGCAGTATTTT. Its protein is CASSLTSGGAADTQYF.

CDR3: CASSQGDRGRETQYF. As DNA, the CDR3 is TGCGCCAGCAGCCAGGGGGACAGGGGGCGAGAGACCCAGTACTTC. The chain carries TRBV4-3 and TRBJ2-5; 12 bases agree with TRBD1. The CDR3 is 15 residues long. Losses at the gene ends were 3 bases for V and 4 bases for J; bases not matched to a gene: 3. Germline V gives CDR1 LGHNA, CDR2 YSLEER.

This clone was observed a single time. The chain links TRBV7-9 to TRBJ2-1, with D possibly being TRBD1 (5 bases). Germline V gene sequence: CDR1 SEHNR, CDR2 FQNEAQ (reference sequence). The ends were cut back, 1 base at V and 2 bases at J, with 12 bases in the middle. The CDR3 covers 16 residues. DNA for the CDR3: TGTGCCAGCAGCTTAGGGGCAGGGCCCACCTACAATGAGCAGTTCTTC. Encoded protein: CASSLGAGPTYNEQFF.